This T cell receptor (beta chain) was sequenced in a study of control samples from healthy donors and cancer patients. Sequencing was performed with immunoSEQ multiplex PCR; in TCRdb, only in-frame clones are kept and a portion is missing. The table has some 210,000 clones, approximately 91% seen once. The length of the CDR3 is 16 residues. Germline V lookup: CDR1 SNHLY, CDR2 FYNNEI. V gave up 1 base and J gave up 0 bases, with 10 bases separating them. The V and J genes are TRBV2 and TRBJ1-3; TRBD1 might be the D (5 bases). The sequence was obtained from a man younger than 40 in good health. The sample comprised blood. The CDR3 is CASSEGGRVSGNTIYF. CDR3 coding DNA: TGTGCCAGCAGTGAAGGTGGCAGGGTCTCTGGAAACACCATATATTTT.